The 29 T cell receptor beta chains reported below all come from one sample, sequenced in a study of cytomegalovirus exposure and HLA in healthy donors. PCR amplification relied on 60 Vbeta primers (plus 13 Jbeta primers). Clones were sequenced by immunoSEQ multiplex PCR, and TCRdb holds only the in-frame ones, with some missing. In the table there are 100,000 to 150,000 clones, 75% to 90% of which are singletons. The material sequenced was PBMCs. Every receptor here comes from a woman between 35 and 50 years old in good health and CMV-seropositive.

The chain is built from TRBV5-1 and TRBJ2-7; possibly TRBD2 for D (7 bases). The length of the CDR3 is 16 residues. Germline V gene data show CDR1 as SGHRS and CDR2 as YFSETQ. V lost 0 bases, J lost 6 bases, and 19 bases lay in between. Written as DNA, the CDR3 is TGCGCCAGCAGCTTGGAGGGGGGGGCGGTTGTTCGCGAGCAGTACTTC. Translating gives CASSLEGGAVVREQYF.

The chain combines TRBV9 with TRBJ1-1, with D possibly matching TRBD1 (6 bases). Germline lookup yields CDR1 SGDLS and CDR2 YYNGEE. This CDR3 has 15 amino acids. V was shortened by 4 bases and J by 1 base, with 14 bases between the two germline ends. CDR3 DNA sequence: TGTGCCAGCAGCCCTATTCAGGGGACGAACACTGAAGCTTTCTTT. It encodes CASSPIQGTNTEAFF. The entire variable domain, with the rest obtained from reference TRBV9 and TRBJ1-1, is as follows: DSGVTQTPKHLITATGQRVTLRCSPRSGDLSVYWYQQSLDQGLQFLIQYYNGEERAKGNILERFSAQQFPDLHSELNLSSLELGDSALYFCASSPIQGTNTEAFFGQGTRLTVV.

The chain recombines TRBV5-4 with TRBJ1-1, with a weak D call TRBD1 (6 bases). This CDR3 comprises 15 residues. The germline V gene encodes CDR1 SGHNT and CDR2 YYREEE (reference sequence). The ends were cut back, 4 bases at V and 3 bases at J, with 16 bases in the middle. The CDR3 sequence: CASSATGQSDTEAFF. The CDR3 region has the DNA TGTGCCAGCAGCGCAACCGGACAGTCGGACACTGAAGCTTTCTTT.

The rearrangement joins TRBV29-1 to TRBJ2-1; D might be TRBD2 (6 bases). The CDR3 runs 14 residues. Looked up from germline, CDR1 is SQVTM and CDR2 is ANQGSEA. The V and J ends lost 4 bases and 4 bases respectively, with 14 bases between them. In DNA form, the CDR3 reads TGCAGCGTTGGGGGCGGGGACTTATACAATGAGCAGTTCTTC. This translates into CSVGGGDLYNEQFF.

This chain links TRBV2 with TRBJ1-1; D call uncertain. The CDR3 spans 11 residues. The germline gives CDR1 SNHLY, CDR2 FYNNEI. V shed 2 bases and J shed 7 bases, with 5 bases lying between them. The CDR3 DNA reads as TGTGCCAGCAGTGAAAGCCGTGAAGCTTTCTTT. Its translation is CASSESREAFF. Full variable domain (rest looked up from reference TRBV2 and TRBJ1-1): EPEVTQTPSHQVTQMGQEVILRCVPISNHLYFYWYRQILGQKVEFLVSFYNNEISEKSEIFDDQFSVERPDGSNFTLKIRSTKLEDSAMYFCASSESREAFFGQGTRLTVV.

The V gene is TRBV11-3, the J gene TRBJ2-1, with 10 bases fitting TRBD1. The V gene's germline CDR1 is SGHNT and CDR2 YENEEA. The length of the CDR3 is 14 residues. Trimming took 3 bases from V and 6 from J; bases not matched to a gene: 2. In DNA, the CDR3 is TGTGCCAGCAGCTTGGGACAGGGGTCCAATGAGCAGTTCTTC. Translating it yields CASSLGQGSNEQFF.

The chain combines TRBV5-1 with TRBJ2-7; TRBD1 matches 7 bases. The junction had 13 bases not matched to a gene; V was cut back by 4 bases and J by 3 bases. Germline assignment: CDR1 SGHRS and CDR2 YFSETQ. CDR3 length: 16 amino acids. In nucleotides, the CDR3 is TGCGCCAGCAGCGAGACCCCCGGGACAGCCTACTACGAGCAGTACTTC. This translates into CASSETPGTAYYEQYF.

The chain combines TRBV5-4 with TRBJ1-1; D not resolved. Germline V gene lookup returns CDR1 SGHNT and CDR2 YYREEE (reference sequence). Deletions cut 2 bases from V and 3 bases from J, with 14 bases between. The CDR3 runs to 15 residues. The chain's CDR3 is CASSFSRVPDTEAFF. In DNA form, the CDR3 reads TGTGCCAGCAGCTTTTCCCGGGTCCCCGACACTGAAGCTTTCTTT.

V and J are TRBV5-1 and TRBJ2-7; perhaps TRBD1 as D (5 bases). The V end lost 0 bases, the J end lost 5 bases, and 12 bases lay between the germline ends. This CDR3 has 14 amino acids. Germline CDR1 reads SGHRS; CDR2 reads YFSETQ. The CDR3 spells CASSLVAGINEQYF. The CDR3 DNA sequence: TGCGCCAGCAGCTTGGTGGCAGGGATCAACGAGCAGTACTTC.

The chain uses TRBV25-1 and TRBJ2-7, with TRBD1 matching over 7 bases. Germline V gene lookup returns CDR1 MGHDK and CDR2 SYGVNS. With V trimmed by 5 bases and J by 4 bases, 5 bases remained unmatched. The CDR3 is 13 residues long. CDR3 loop: CASSLTGSYEQYF. The DNA of the CDR3 is TGTGCCAGCAGTTTGACAGGGTCTTACGAGCAGTACTTC.

V usage is TRBV27 and J usage is TRBJ1-2, with D unresolved. The V gene's germline CDR1 is MNHEY and CDR2 SMNVEV (reference sequence). Trimming pared 4 bases from V and 4 bases from J, leaving 4 bases between. CDR3 size: 11 residues. The CDR3 bases are TGTGCCAGCAGTTCAGGCTATGGCTACACCTTC. It encodes CASSSGYGYTF.

CDR3: CASSVGTGGETQYF. The CDR3 DNA reads TGTGCCAGTAGTGTAGGGACAGGGGGCGAGACCCAGTACTTC. The chain couples TRBV19 to TRBJ2-5, with 12 positions matching TRBD1. The CDR3 is 14 amino acids. The germline gives CDR1 LNHDA, CDR2 SQIVND (reference sequence). Unmatched junction bases numbered 3, after V lost 5 bases and J lost 5 bases.

This clone occurred a few times. This chain uses TRBV6-4 with TRBJ2-1; no firm D call. Trimming shortened V by 0 bases and J by 9 bases, and 12 bases separated the two germline ends. Germline CDR1 MRHNA, CDR2 SNTAGT. The length of the CDR3 is 14 residues. CDR3 in DNA: TGTGCCAGCAGTGACTCTAGCCGAACCCCTGAGCAGTTCTTC. Amino acid sequence: CASSDSSRTPEQFF.

This clone showed up just a few times. The chain uses TRBV9 and TRBJ2-1; 11 bases are a match to TRBD2. CDR1 is SGDLS, CDR2 YYNGEE, per germline. The V gene end was trimmed by 0 bases and the J gene end by 4 bases; junction bases not matched to a gene: 6. The CDR3 sequence is 17 residues long. Here the CDR3 reads CASSVDIGLAGYNEQFF. The CDR3 coding sequence is TGTGCCAGCAGCGTAGACATCGGACTAGCGGGTTACAATGAGCAGTTCTTC.

The chain couples TRBV7-6 to TRBJ2-3; the match to TRBD2 covers 10 bases. V dropped 1 base and J dropped 9; count of bases not matched to a gene: 10. Germline assignment: CDR1 SGHVS and CDR2 FNYEAQ. The CDR3 is 16 residues long. The CDR3 reads CASSLGTSGPRATQYF. The CDR3, as DNA: TGTGCCAGCAGCTTAGGGACTAGCGGACCCCGCGCGACGCAGTATTTT.

This clone was observed once. The chain links TRBV9 to TRBJ2-5; 9 positions match TRBD1. This CDR3 is built from 17 residues. V was clipped by 0 bases and J by 1 base; unmatched bases: 7. The germline gives CDR1 SGDLS, CDR2 YYNGEE. CDR3 coding DNA: TGTGCCAGCAGCGTAGGGGGGGGACAGGGTCCCCAAGAGACCCAGTACTTC. As protein: CASSVGGGQGPQETQYF.

V and J are TRBV5-1 and TRBJ2-2, with 7 bases lining up with TRBD1. CDR1 is SGHRS and CDR2 is YFSETQ in the germline V gene. CDR3 length: 15 amino acids. The trim removed 4 bases at V and 5 bases at J, leaving 8 bases unmatched. CDR3 amino acids: CASSETGLSTGELFF. The CDR3 DNA sequence: TGCGCCAGCAGCGAGACAGGGCTCAGTACCGGGGAGCTGTTTTTT.

This clone appeared once. The rearrangement links TRBV15 to TRBJ2-7; a weak D match, TRBD2 (6 bases). Germline values: CDR1 LNHNV, CDR2 YYDKDF (reference sequence). The CDR3 is made up of 13 amino acids. V was pared by 5 bases and J by 4 bases, with 12 bases between. The CDR3 region has the DNA TGTGCCACCAGCCCAGCCCGGGGGTACGAGCAGTACTTC. Protein product: CATSPARGYEQYF.

This chain uses TRBV10-3 with TRBJ2-3, with TRBD2 matching 13 bases. The ends lost 2 bases at V and 5 bases at J; junction bases unmatched: 10. This CDR3 is 18 amino acids long. Germline-derived CDR1 and CDR2 are ENHRY and SYGVKD. DNA for the CDR3: TGTGCCATCAGTGAGGGGAAACTAGCGGGAGGGCCGGGAGATACGCAGTATTTT. It specifies CAISEGKLAGGPGDTQYF.

A few counts support this clone. V gene TRBV13 combines with J gene TRBJ2-3; 10 bases agree with TRBD1. V lost 4 bases to trimming and J lost 5 bases; unmatched junction nucleotides: 3. The CDR3 sequence is 14 residues long. Germline CDR1 reads PRHDT; CDR2 reads FYEKMQ (reference sequence). CDR3 sequence: CASSSTGGEDTQYF. CDR3 coding DNA: TGTGCCAGCAGCTCGACAGGGGGCGAAGATACGCAGTATTTT.

This sequence joins TRBV18 and TRBJ2-7, with TRBD1 as a possible D gene (6 bases). This CDR3 spans 13 amino acids. With 2 bases removed from V and 5 bases from J, the gap between germline ends came to 10 bases. The V gene's germline CDR1 is KGHSH and CDR2 LQKENI. The CDR3 nucleotides are TGTGCCAGCTCACCAAACAGGGTGGACGAGCAGTACTTC. As protein: CASSPNRVDEQYF.

The chain links TRBV18 to TRBJ2-7, with 8 bases fitting TRBD1. V was clipped by 6 bases and J by 6 bases; unmatched bases: 7. The CDR3 length is 13 residues. CDR1 and CDR2 (germline): KGHSH, LQKENI. The CDR3 here is CASSQVTGVEQYF. The DNA of the CDR3 is TGTGCCAGCTCCCAAGTGACAGGGGTCGAGCAGTACTTC.

This chain links TRBV5-1 with TRBJ2-1; a weak D match, TRBD1 (6 bases). The CDR3 consists of 12 residues. Trimming shortened V by 1 base and J by 9 bases, and 8 bases separated the two germline ends. Looked up from germline, CDR1 is SGHRS and CDR2 is YFSETQ. CDR3 loop: CASSLLDSEQFF. The DNA of the CDR3 is TGCGCCAGCAGCTTGCTGGACAGTGAGCAGTTCTTC.

The rearrangement uses TRBV6-5 and TRBJ2-1; D might be TRBD2 (5 bases). The V and J ends lost 4 bases and 3 bases respectively, with 10 bases between them. CDR1 and CDR2 from the germline V gene are MNHEY and SVGAGI. The CDR3 has 14 amino acids. DNA for the CDR3: TGTGCCAGCAGTTCCCCCGGGGACTACAATGAGCAGTTCTTC. This codes for CASSSPGDYNEQFF.

The V and J genes are TRBV2 and TRBJ2-2; D gene uncertain. The germline CDR1 and CDR2 sequences are SNHLY and FYNNEI. V lost 1 base, J lost 1 base, and 4 bases lay in between. The CDR3 has 14 amino acids. CDR3 sequence: CASSEVRNTGELFF. In DNA, the CDR3 is TGTGCCAGCAGTGAAGTGAGGAACACCGGGGAGCTGTTTTTT.

This clone appeared a few times. The chain employs TRBV2 and TRBJ2-7; D perhaps matches TRBD2 (7 bases). This CDR3 has 19 residues. Per germline, CDR1 SNHLY and CDR2 FYNNEI. V was pared by 7 bases and J by 2 bases, with 30 bases between. This CDR3 is CASKYRVHKTSSSAYEQYF. The CDR3 coding sequence is TGTGCCAGCAAGTACAGGGTTCACAAGACTAGCTCTTCTGCCTACGAGCAGTACTTC.

This clone is a singleton in its sample. This rearrangement joins TRBV28 to TRBJ2-2; 8 positions match TRBD1. This CDR3 is 17 amino acids long. Germline values: CDR1 MDHEN, CDR2 SYDVKM. Germline trimming cut 5 bases from V and 7 bases from J; bases unmatched to any gene: 15. The CDR3: CASSPFSGGADGGELFF. In DNA, the CDR3 is TGTGCCAGCAGTCCGTTTTCAGGGGGCGCGGATGGCGGGGAGCTGTTTTTT.

DNA of the CDR3: TGTGCCTGGAGTGTATCTGGTCAGGGGACCCAGTACTTC. It yields the protein CAWSVSGQGTQYF. The V call is TRBV30, the J call TRBJ2-5; maybe TRBD1 (5 bases). In germline, CDR1 is GTSNPN, CDR2 SVGIG (reference sequence). CDR3 size: 13 residues. V was pared by 0 bases and J by 7 bases, with 12 bases between.

This chain joins TRBV5-4 and TRBJ1-1, with D perhaps TRBD1 (5 bases). The CDR3 contains 15 residues. Trimming took off 0 bases at V and 0 bases at J, with 9 bases between the two ends. The germline V gene has CDR1 SGHNT and CDR2 YYREEE (reference sequence). For the CDR3, the DNA is TGTGCCAGCAGCTTGGGGCGGGACTTGAACACTGAAGCTTTCTTT. This codes for CASSLGRDLNTEAFF.